These 9 T cell receptor beta chains came from one sample sequenced in a study of CD8 T cells in ankylosing spondylitis. MiXCR, applied by TCRdb to the 5' RACE reads, yields one record per CDR3 protein. The sample yields some 87,000 distinct CDR3 sequences, 25% to 35% seen once. Sequenced: blood, either unsorted or a sorted T cell fraction (not recorded which). The origin of the receptors is a male donor with ankylosing spondylitis or in good health (not recorded which).

The chain joins TRBV29-1 to TRBJ1-1; no firm D call. Per the germline V gene, CDR1 is SQVTM and CDR2 is ANQGSEA. V was clipped by 3 bases and J by 3 bases, with 8 bases between them. The CDR3 runs to 12 residues. CDR3: CSVDRGDTEAFF. CDR3 sequence (DNA): TGCAGCGTTGACAGAGGAGACACTGAAGCTTTCTTT.

This clonotype has only a few counts. The genes are TRBV28 and TRBJ1-2, with a possible D match to TRBD1 (5 bases). Germline V gives CDR1 MDHEN, CDR2 SYDVKM. The CDR3 length is 15 residues. Trimming removed 3 bases at V and 5 bases at J, with 16 bases between. CDR3 in DNA: TGTGCCAGCAGTTTCACAGGACGCGGCCGGTATGGCTACACCTTC. Translated, it gives CASSFTGRGRYGYTF.

This rearrangement joins TRBV5-1 to TRBJ1-5; weak D call: TRBD1 (6 bases). CDR1 and CDR2 (germline): SGHRS, YFSETQ. Trimming pared 0 bases from V and 5 bases from J, leaving 9 bases between. The CDR3 contains 14 residues. CDR3 sequence (DNA): TGCGCCAGCAGCTTGGCAGGGGTAGATCAGCCCCAGCATTTT. Protein: CASSLAGVDQPQHF.

This chain uses TRBV6-5 with TRBJ1-1; D gene ambiguous. Trimming cost V 9 bases and J 4 bases, with 9 bases left between them. CDR3 length: 11 residues. In germline, CDR1 is MNHEY, CDR2 SVGAGI. The CDR3 loop reads CASSWGTEAFF. The CDR3 bases are TGTGCCAGTAGCTGGGGCACTGAAGCTTTCTTT.

This clonotype was counted between two and nine times. The chain combines TRBV12-3 or TRBV12-4 with TRBJ1-5; D is uncertain. V lost 4 bases and J lost 3, with 10 bases in between. The CDR3 totals 14 residues. CDR3 loop: CASSSTPDNQPQHF. CDR3 coding DNA: TGTGCCAGCAGTTCAACACCAGACAATCAGCCCCAGCATTTT.

The rearrangement links TRBV28 to TRBJ2-4, with D possibly called TRBD1 or TRBD2 (5 bases each). V lost 3 bases to trimming and J lost 3 bases, with 12 bases between them. The CDR3 extends over 15 amino acids. Germline V gene sequence: CDR1 MDHEN, CDR2 SYDVKM. The CDR3 spells CASSFSQGVKNIQYF. As DNA, the CDR3 is TGTGCCAGCAGTTTTAGCCAGGGAGTCAAAAACATTCAGTACTTC.

There are a few counts of this clonotype. V usage is TRBV20-1 and J usage is TRBJ1-6; TRBD1 might be the D (5 bases). The CDR3 is 17 amino acids. Germline-derived CDR1 and CDR2 are DFQATT and SNEGSKA (reference sequence). V was cut by 3 bases and J by 3 bases, with 18 bases left in between. CDR3 bases: TGCAGTGCTAGGGATGTCTGGGGACGCAACTATAATTCACCCCTCCACTTT. Its translation: CSARDVWGRNYNSPLHF.

V and J are TRBV12-3 or TRBV12-4 and TRBJ2-1; D is possibly TRBD2 (6 bases). The V end was cut by 3 bases, the J end by 7 bases, with 10 bases between. The CDR3 length is 13 residues. The CDR3 reads CASSLGGFNEQFF. CDR3 DNA sequence: TGTGCCAGCAGTTTGGGGGGTTTTAATGAGCAGTTCTTC.

The chain is built from TRBV7-8 and TRBJ2-1, with D perhaps being TRBD1 or TRBD2 (5 bases each). Deletions cut 5 bases from V and 10 bases from J, with 18 bases between. In germline, CDR1 is SGHVS, CDR2 FQNEAQ. This CDR3 region has 14 residues. CDR3 nucleotides: TGTGCCAGCAGCGAACACCGGGACCCCAGGGAGCAGTTCTTC. Encoded protein: CASSEHRDPREQFF.